This T cell receptor beta chain was recovered during a study of T-cell memory formation after mild COVID-19. The study, taken as a whole, reports: Memory cells collected pre-infection included some clones that later responded, suggesting cross-reactive memory joined. Largely, contracting CD4+ clones fell within CM and EM, and contracting CD8+ clones within EMRA.

The CDR3 is 15 residues long. V lost 5 bases and J lost 8, with 18 bases in between. CDR1 and CDR2 from the germline V gene are SEHNR and FQNEAQ (reference sequence). Each CDR3 protein is one row after TCRdb ran MiXCR on the 5' RACE reads. The repertoire holds 400,000 to 500,000 distinct CDR3 sequences, approximately 20% seen once, with about 8.1% in the top ten. Remarks on this clonotype: As yet, its antigen is unknown.

The rearrangement uses TRBV7-9 and TRBJ1-4, with D unresolved. This clonotype was sampled from an adult woman who had mild COVID-19 (a few samples of this study predate the infection). Cell type and time point are not known. The material sequenced was PBMCs or a T cell subset sorted from them (not recorded which). CDR3 sequence: CASSPVKRAREKLFF. Written as DNA, the CDR3 is TGTGCCAGCAGCCCTGTGAAGCGGGCGCGAGAAAAACTGTTTTTT.